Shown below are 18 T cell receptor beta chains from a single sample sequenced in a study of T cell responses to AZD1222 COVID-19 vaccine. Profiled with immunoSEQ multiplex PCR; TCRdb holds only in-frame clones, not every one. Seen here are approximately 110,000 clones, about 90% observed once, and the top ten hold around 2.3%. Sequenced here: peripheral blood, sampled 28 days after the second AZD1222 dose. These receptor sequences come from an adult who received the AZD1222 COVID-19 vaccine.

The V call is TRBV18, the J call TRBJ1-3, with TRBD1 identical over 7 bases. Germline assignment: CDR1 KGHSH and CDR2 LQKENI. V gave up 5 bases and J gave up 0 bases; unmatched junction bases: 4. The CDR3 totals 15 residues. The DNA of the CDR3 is TGTGCCAGCTCAAGGGACAGCTACTCTGGAAACACCATATATTTT. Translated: CASSRDSYSGNTIYF.

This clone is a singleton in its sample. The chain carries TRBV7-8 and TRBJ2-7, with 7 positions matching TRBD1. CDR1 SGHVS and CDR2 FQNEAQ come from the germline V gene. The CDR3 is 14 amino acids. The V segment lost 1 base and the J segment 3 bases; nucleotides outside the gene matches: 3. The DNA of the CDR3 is TGTGCCAGCAGCTTAGGGGGGACAGTCTACGAGCAGTACTTC. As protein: CASSLGGTVYEQYF.

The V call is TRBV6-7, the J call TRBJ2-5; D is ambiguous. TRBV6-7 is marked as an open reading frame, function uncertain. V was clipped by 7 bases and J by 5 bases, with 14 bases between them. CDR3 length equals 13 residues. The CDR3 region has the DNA TGTGCCAGCAAAGGCCCCCATGGTGAGACCCAGTACTTC. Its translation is CASKGPHGETQYF.

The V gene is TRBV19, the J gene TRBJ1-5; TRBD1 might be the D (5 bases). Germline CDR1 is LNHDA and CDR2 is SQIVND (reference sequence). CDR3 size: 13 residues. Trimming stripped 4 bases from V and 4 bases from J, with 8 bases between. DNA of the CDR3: TGTGCCAGTAGTAGAGACAGAAATCAGCCCCAGCATTTT. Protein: CASSRDRNQPQHF.

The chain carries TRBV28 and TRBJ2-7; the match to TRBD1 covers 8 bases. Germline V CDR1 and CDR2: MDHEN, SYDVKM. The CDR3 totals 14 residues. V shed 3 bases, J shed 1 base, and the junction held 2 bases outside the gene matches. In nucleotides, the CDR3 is TGTGCCAGCAGTTTTGGGACAGGATCCTACGAGCAGTACTTC. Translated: CASSFGTGSYEQYF.

CDR3 loop: CASSQASGSPYEQYF. CDR3 sequence (DNA): TGTGCCAGCAGCCAAGCTAGCGGGAGCCCTTACGAGCAGTACTTC. The rearrangement links TRBV3-1 (or the pseudogene TRBV3-2) to TRBJ2-7, with 10 positions matching TRBD2. CDR1 and CDR2 from the germline V gene are LGHDT and YNNKEL (reference sequence). The CDR3 is made up of 15 amino acids. Trimming removed 1 base from V and 4 bases from J; junction bases left unmatched: 4.

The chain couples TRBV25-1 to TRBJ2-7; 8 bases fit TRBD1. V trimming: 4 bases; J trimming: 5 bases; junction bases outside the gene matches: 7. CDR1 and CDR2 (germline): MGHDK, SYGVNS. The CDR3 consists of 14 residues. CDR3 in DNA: TGTGCCAGCAGTGCTAAGGACAGGGTCCACGAGCAGTACTTC. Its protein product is CASSAKDRVHEQYF.

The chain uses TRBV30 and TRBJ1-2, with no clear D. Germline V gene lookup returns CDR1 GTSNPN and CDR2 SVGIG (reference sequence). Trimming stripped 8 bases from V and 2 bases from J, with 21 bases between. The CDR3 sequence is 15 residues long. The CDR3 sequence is CAGKNRDPRNYGYTF. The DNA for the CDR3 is TGTGCCGGGAAAAATCGGGATCCCCGCAACTATGGCTACACCTTC.

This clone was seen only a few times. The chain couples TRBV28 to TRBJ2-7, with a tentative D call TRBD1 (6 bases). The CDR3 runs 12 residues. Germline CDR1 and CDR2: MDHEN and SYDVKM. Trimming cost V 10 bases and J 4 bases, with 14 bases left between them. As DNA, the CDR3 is TGTGCCATCCCCCCTGGACAGTACGAGCAGTACTTC. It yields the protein CAIPPGQYEQYF.

CDR3 loop: CASSLTGVGTGGGSEQYF. In DNA, the CDR3 is TGTGCCAGCAGCTTAACCGGGGTCGGGACAGGGGGAGGATCCGAGCAGTACTTC. The gene calls are TRBV7-2 and TRBJ2-7, with 11 bases matching TRBD1. This CDR3 is built from 18 residues. Germline CDR1 is SGHTA and CDR2 is FQGNSA. Trimming cost V 2 bases and J 6 bases; bases outside gene matches: 15.

DNA of the CDR3: TGTGCCAGCAGTTGGGACCTTAATCAGCCCCAGCATTTT. It encodes CASSWDLNQPQHF. V and J are TRBV28 and TRBJ1-5; tentative D call: TRBD1 (5 bases). V was clipped by 4 bases and J by 4 bases, with 8 bases between them. The CDR3 runs 13 residues. Germline CDR1 reads MDHEN; CDR2 reads SYDVKM.

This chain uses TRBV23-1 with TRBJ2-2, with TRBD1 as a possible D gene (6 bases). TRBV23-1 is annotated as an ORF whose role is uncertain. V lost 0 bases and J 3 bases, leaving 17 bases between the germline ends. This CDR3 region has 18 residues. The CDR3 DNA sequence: TGCGCCAGCAGTCAATCACACAGGGAAATATTCGACACCGGGGAGCTGTTTTTT. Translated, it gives CASSQSHREIFDTGELFF.

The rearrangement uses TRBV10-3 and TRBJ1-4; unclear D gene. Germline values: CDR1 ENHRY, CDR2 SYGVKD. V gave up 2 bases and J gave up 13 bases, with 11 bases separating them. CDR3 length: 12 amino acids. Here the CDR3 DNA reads TGTGCCATCAGTGAGCCCGAAAGGCGACTGTTTTTT. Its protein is CAISEPERRLFF.

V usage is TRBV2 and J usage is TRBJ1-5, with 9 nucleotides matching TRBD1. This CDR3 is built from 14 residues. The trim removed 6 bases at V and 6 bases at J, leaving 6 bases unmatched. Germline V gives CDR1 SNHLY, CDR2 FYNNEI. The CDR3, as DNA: TGTGCCAGCAGACCCGGACAGGGGTTTCAGCCCCAGCATTTT. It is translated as CASRPGQGFQPQHF.

CDR3 sequence (DNA): TGTGCCAGCAGCCAAGTGAGGGGGCTTATGAACACTGAAGCTTTCTTT. This gives the protein CASSQVRGLMNTEAFF. The gene calls are TRBV7-8 and TRBJ1-1; the match to TRBD1 covers 7 bases. After removal of 5 bases from V and 0 bases from J, the junction contained 9 bases not matched to a gene. There are 16 residues in the CDR3. Germline V lookup: CDR1 SGHVS, CDR2 FQNEAQ.

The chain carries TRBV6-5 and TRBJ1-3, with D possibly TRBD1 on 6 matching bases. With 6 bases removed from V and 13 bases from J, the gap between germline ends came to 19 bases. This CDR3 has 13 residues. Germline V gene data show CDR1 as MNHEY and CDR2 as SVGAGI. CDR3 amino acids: CASRVQGLEQIYF. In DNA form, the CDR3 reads TGTGCCAGCAGGGTCCAGGGGTTAGAGCAAATATATTTT.

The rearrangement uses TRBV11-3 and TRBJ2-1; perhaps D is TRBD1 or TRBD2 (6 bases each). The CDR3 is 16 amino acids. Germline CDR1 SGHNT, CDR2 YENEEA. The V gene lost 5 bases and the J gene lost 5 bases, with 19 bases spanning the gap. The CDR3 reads CASSPRGPGENNEQFF. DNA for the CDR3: TGTGCCAGCAGCCCCCGGGGGCCCGGGGAAAACAATGAGCAGTTCTTC. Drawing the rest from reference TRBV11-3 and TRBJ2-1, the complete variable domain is EAGVVQSPRYKIIEKKQPVAFWCNPISGHNTLYWYLQNLGQGPELLIRYENEEAVDDSQLPKDRFSAERLKGVDSTLKIQPAELGDSAVYLCASSPRGPGENNEQFFGPGTRLTVL.

CDR3 protein: CASSLASASGLWNTGELFF. Written as DNA, the CDR3 is TGTGCCAGCAGCTTGGCTTCTGCTAGCGGGTTATGGAACACCGGGGAGCTGTTTTTT. The chain uses TRBV5-6 and TRBJ2-2, with TRBD2 matching 8 bases. V trimming: 0 bases; J trimming: 1 base; junction bases outside the gene matches: 11. The CDR3 is made up of 19 amino acids. CDR1 SGHDT and CDR2 YYEEEE come from the germline V gene.